The 22 T cell receptor beta chains below all came from one sample that was sequenced in a study of T cells in Graves' hyperthyroidism and ophthalmopathy. The investigators amplified TCR beta CDR3 regions from RNA transcripts. RT-PCR in the first round (using the HTBI primer set) targeted the TCR CDR3. TCRdb passed the multiplex PCR reads through MiXCR, listing each CDR3 protein once. The sample includes over 700,000 distinct CDR3 sequences, roughly 37% of them seen just once. Source material: blood. The source is a man between 18 and 29 years old with Graves' hyperthyroidism.

This clonotype was seen once. V and J are TRBV12-3 or TRBV12-4 and TRBJ1-2; perhaps TRBD1 as D (5 bases). The CDR3 runs 13 residues. The ends were cut back, 8 bases at V and 12 bases at J, with 22 bases in the middle. CDR3 sequence (DNA): TGTGCCAGCCAGTTGGGGGACGTCTCTGGAAACACCTTC. This sequence encodes CASQLGDVSGNTF.

This clonotype was seen many times. The chain has TRBV7-2 and TRBJ2-7; 10 bases match TRBD2. Germline trimming cut 4 bases from V and 3 bases from J; bases unmatched to any gene: 3. The CDR3 runs 14 residues. CDR1 and CDR2 (germline): SGHTA, FQGNSA. CDR3 protein: CASSSVAGGYEQYF. For the CDR3, the DNA is TGTGCCAGCAGCTCTGTAGCGGGAGGCTACGAGCAGTACTTC.

In this sample, this clonotype turned up many times. V and J are TRBV24-1 and TRBJ2-7; D ambiguous. The CDR3 loop spans 13 amino acids. Germline CDR1 and CDR2: KGHDR and SFDVKD. V lost 6 bases, J lost 6 bases, and 14 bases lay in between. CDR3 nucleotides: TGTGCCACCAGTCCGGTGATGGGATCCGAGCAGTACTTC. It specifies CATSPVMGSEQYF.

Ten or more counts support this clonotype. V usage is TRBV7-8 and J usage is TRBJ2-7; 8 nucleotides align to TRBD2. This CDR3 is built from 13 residues. Germline CDR1 is SGHVS and CDR2 is FQNEAQ. Trimming removed 11 bases from V and 5 bases from J; junction bases left unmatched: 11. The CDR3 bases are TGTGCCGCGGCTGCCGGGACTAGTAACGAGCAGTACTTC. Amino acid sequence: CAAAAGTSNEQYF.

Note on this clonotype: A clone one base away is much larger, so this may be a read error. This chain joins TRBV14 and TRBJ1-6; D unresolved. In germline, CDR1 is SGHDN, CDR2 FVKESK. The CDR3 has 13 amino acids. CDR3: CANSLIGESPLHF. CDR3 coding DNA: TGTGCCAACAGCCTAATTGGGGAATCACCCCTCCACTTT.

The sample holds many counts of this clonotype. The rearrangement links TRBV25-1 to TRBJ2-5; TRBD1 is a possible D gene (5 bases). Germline CDR1 is MGHDK and CDR2 is SYGVNS. The CDR3 sequence is 13 residues long. Trimming removed 7 bases from V and 2 bases from J, with 11 bases in between. The CDR3 nucleotides read TGTGCCAGCACCAGGACACCGCAAGAGACCCAGTACTTC. This codes for CASTRTPQETQYF.

This clonotype has more than one count but fewer than ten. The V gene is TRBV20-1, the J gene TRBJ2-7; D might be TRBD2 (6 bases). Trimming removed 3 bases from V and 3 bases from J, with 15 bases in between. CDR1 DFQATT and CDR2 SNEGSKA come from the germline V gene (reference sequence). This CDR3 has 14 amino acids. In DNA, the CDR3 is TGCAGTGCTAGGATGACTAGTTCCGGCTACGAGCAGTACTTC. Translated, it gives CSARMTSSGYEQYF.

Ten or more counts support this clonotype. The chain uses TRBV7-6 and TRBJ2-5; 7 bases fit TRBD2. From germline, CDR1 is SGHVS and CDR2 FNYEAQ. Losses at the gene ends were 1 base for V and 0 bases for J; bases not matched to a gene: 2. CDR3 size: 15 residues. The CDR3 DNA sequence: TGTGCCAGCAGCTTAGACGGGGGGTACCAAGAGACCCAGTACTTC. Protein sequence: CASSLDGGYQETQYF.

This clonotype was picked up many times. V usage is TRBV7-2 and J usage is TRBJ2-7; TRBD2 matches 12 bases. V gave up 6 bases and J gave up 4 bases; unmatched junction bases: 7. Looked up from germline, CDR1 is SGHTA and CDR2 is FQGNSA. There are 15 residues in the CDR3. CDR3 sequence (DNA): TGTGCCAGCAGTAGCCGGACTAGCGGGAATTACGAGCAGTACTTC. This codes for CASSSRTSGNYEQYF.

A few counts support this clonotype. The chain couples TRBV6-5 to TRBJ2-6; D is uncertain. The CDR3 loop spans 17 amino acids. The germline gives CDR1 MNHEY, CDR2 SVGAGI. Trimming pared 5 bases from V and 4 bases from J, leaving 18 bases between. CDR3 DNA sequence: TGTGCCAGCAGTCCACTCATCGGGCTTTCCGGGGCCAACGTCCTGACTTTC. It codes for CASSPLIGLSGANVLTF.

This chain connects TRBV29-1 to TRBJ2-5; the D is unclear. CDR3 size: 11 residues. The V gene's germline CDR1 is SQVTM and CDR2 ANQGSEA. The V gene lost 7 bases and the J gene lost 3 bases, with 9 bases spanning the gap. CDR3 in amino acids: CSGGSKETQYF. In DNA, the CDR3 is TGCAGCGGGGGTTCAAAAGAGACCCAGTACTTC. Complete variable domain (other parts from reference TRBV29-1 and TRBJ2-5): SAVISQKPSRDICQRGTSLTIQCQVDSQVTMMFWYRQQPGQSLTLIATANQGSEATYESGFVIDKFPISRPNLTFSTLTVSNMSPEDSSIYLCSGGSKETQYFGPGTRLLVL.

With regard to this clonotype: At one of its ends the junction is not consistent with the germline gene, which may arise from a read error. The chain employs TRBV9 and TRBJ1-5, with D possibly matching TRBD1 (5 bases). The CDR3 sequence is 12 residues long. Germline V gene lookup returns CDR1 SGDLS and CDR2 YYNGEE. The CDR3 region has the DNA TGTGCCAGCAGCGCGGCCGACAGCGCGGTTGATTTT. Residues: CASSAADSAVDF.

In its sample, this clonotype was seen a few times. The gene calls are TRBV4-1 and TRBJ2-7; 7 bases fit TRBD1. Germline CDR1 and CDR2: MGHRA and YSYEKL. The CDR3 has 13 residues. V gave up 0 bases and J gave up 6 bases; unmatched junction bases: 2. CDR3 sequence: CASSQDRGREQYF. CDR3 DNA: TGCGCCAGCAGCCAAGATAGGGGGCGCGAGCAGTACTTC.

The table lists this clonotype with a few counts. The chain has TRBV7-3 and TRBJ1-1; D remains unclear. The CDR3 totals 13 residues. CDR1 is SGHTA and CDR2 is FQGTGA in the germline V gene. Trimming shortened V by 4 bases and J by 0 bases, and 6 bases separated the two germline ends. CDR3 in amino acids: CASSCTVNTEAFF. The CDR3 DNA sequence: TGTGCCAGCAGCTGCACAGTGAACACTGAAGCTTTCTTT.

This clonotype occurred a few times. V is TRBV7-9 and J is TRBJ2-5; TRBD2 matches at 9 bases. Germline CDR1 reads SEHNR; CDR2 reads FQNEAQ (reference sequence). CDR3 length: 16 amino acids. Unmatched junction bases numbered 10, after V lost 4 bases and J lost 4 bases. CDR3 amino acids: CASSWFSSGVIETQYF. The CDR3 DNA reads TGTGCCAGCAGCTGGTTTTCTAGCGGGGTAATAGAGACCCAGTACTTC.

The chain combines TRBV7-2 with TRBJ1-1; a possible D gene is TRBD1 (6 bases). Trimming stripped 3 bases from V and 5 bases from J, with 13 bases between. Germline loops: CDR1 SGHTA, CDR2 FQGNSA. The CDR3 runs 14 residues. As DNA, the CDR3 is TGTGCCAGCAGCTTTGGGGCACAGGGAACTGAAGCTTTCTTT. It translates to CASSFGAQGTEAFF.

For this clonotype: A clone one base away is much larger, so this may be a read error. The chain links TRBV2 to TRBJ2-7; D is possibly TRBD1 (6 bases). The CDR3 is made up of 14 amino acids. V lost 6 bases to trimming and J lost 2 bases, with 14 bases between them. The germline V gene has CDR1 SNHLY and CDR2 FYNNEI. DNA for the CDR3: TGTGCCAGCAGCTCCATTCAGGGGACCTACGAGCAGTACTTC. As protein: CASSSIQGTYEQYF.

The chain is built from TRBV7-2 and TRBJ2-7; D tentatively fits TRBD1 or TRBD2 (5 bases each). The CDR3 extends over 16 amino acids. Looked up from germline, CDR1 is SGHTA and CDR2 is FQGNSA. Trimming stripped 5 bases from V and 4 bases from J, with 21 bases between. The CDR3 region has the DNA TGTGCCAGCAGCCAGCAGGGCCCGGGACGGAGATACGAGCAGTACTTC. This sequence encodes CASSQQGPGRRYEQYF.

V is TRBV25-1 and J is TRBJ1-2; 7 positions match TRBD1. CDR3 length equals 14 residues. From germline, CDR1 is MGHDK and CDR2 SYGVNS. The V segment lost 6 bases and the J segment 4 bases; nucleotides outside the gene matches: 8. The CDR3 DNA follows: TGTGCCAGCAGCAAAGGGGGCGCCCTCTATGGCTACACCTTC. It yields the protein CASSKGGALYGYTF.

V is TRBV7-2 and J is TRBJ2-5; no definite D call. Germline assignment: CDR1 SGHTA and CDR2 FQGNSA. The CDR3 runs to 14 residues. V was clipped by 1 base and J by 3 bases, with 9 bases between them. CDR3 nucleotides: TGTGCCAGCAGCTTAGATTTGTGGAAAGAGACCCAGTACTTC. Its translation is CASSLDLWKETQYF.

This clonotype has only one observation. A much larger clone differs by one base, so this may be a read error. The chain has TRBV7-9 and TRBJ2-5, with 8 bases matching TRBD1. Germline lookup yields CDR1 SEHNR and CDR2 FQNEAQ (reference sequence). The V gene end was trimmed by 5 bases and the J gene end by 4 bases; junction bases not matched to a gene: 6. The CDR3 sequence is 14 residues long. CDR3 nucleotides: TGTGCCAGCAGCAACCAGGGGGCCGGAGAGACCCAGTACTTC. Its translation: CASSNQGAGETQYF.

This clonotype was detected many times. The chain carries TRBV15 and TRBJ2-7; D unresolved. The CDR3 sequence is 15 residues long. CDR1 LNHNV and CDR2 YYDKDF come from the germline V gene (reference sequence). V was trimmed by 0 bases and J by 0 bases, leaving 9 bases between them. CDR3 loop: CATSRDGGISYEQYF. Written as DNA, the CDR3 is TGTGCCACCAGCAGAGATGGCGGCATCTCCTACGAGCAGTACTTC.